These T cell receptor beta chains were read from a single sample in a study of OX40 agonist ivuxolimab in advanced cancers. Only in-frame clones appear in the TCRdb table, and some are missing; sequencing was by immunoSEQ multiplex PCR. Here the sample spans over 80,000 clones, roughly 90% being singletons. Sequenced here: CD4+ or CD8+ T cells sorted from blood, sampled in a trial of the OX40 agonist ivuxolimab. These receptor sequences come from an adult with an advanced solid tumor such as melanoma, head and neck, liver or kidney cancer. Each CDR3 is given with its conserved first and last residue. Each record gives: D gene, J gene, V gene, clone size, CDR3 protein, CDR3 DNA. D genes are given only for firm matches. Clone size, where shown, is once, few, many, or a class for clones that have expanded.

d_gene: .
j_gene: TRBJ2-7
v_gene: TRBV27
abundance: .
CDR3aa: CASSLRVRYEQYF
CDR3nt: TGTGCCAGCAGTCTCCGGGTCCGTTACGAGCAGTACTTC

d_gene: TRBD2
j_gene: TRBJ2-7
v_gene: TRBV13
abundance: .
CDR3aa: CASSLSGRAYEQYF
CDR3nt: TGTGCCAGCAGCCTTAGCGGGAGGGCCTACGAGCAGTACTTC

d_gene: .
j_gene: TRBJ1-1
v_gene: TRBV5-6
abundance: .
CDR3aa: CASSLYGEAFF
CDR3nt: TGTGCCAGCAGCTTGTACGGTGAAGCTTTCTTT

d_gene: .
j_gene: TRBJ2-5
v_gene: TRBV7-6
abundance: .
CDR3aa: CASSLQVVAGVETQYF
CDR3nt: TGTGCCAGCAGCCTACAAGTCGTCGCAGGGGTGGAGACCCAGTACTTC

d_gene: TRBD2
j_gene: TRBJ2-1
v_gene: TRBV27
abundance: once
CDR3aa: CASSLSTGLAVPNEQFF
CDR3nt: TGTGCCAGCAGTTTATCCACGGGACTAGCGGTCCCCAATGAGCAGTTCTTC

d_gene: .
j_gene: TRBJ2-7
v_gene: TRBV6-6
abundance: once
CDR3aa: CASSYSRSVWYEQYF
CDR3nt: TGTGCCAGCAGTTACTCAAGGTCCGTGTGGTACGAGCAGTACTTC

d_gene: .
j_gene: TRBJ2-1
v_gene: TRBV6-5
abundance: .
CDR3aa: CASSYSYWAGYNEQFF
CDR3nt: TGTGCCAGCAGTTACTCCTACTGGGCTGGGTACAATGAGCAGTTCTTC

d_gene: .
j_gene: TRBJ1-2
v_gene: TRBV6-1
abundance: .
CDR3aa: CASSEGPHYGYTF
CDR3nt: TGTGCCAGCAGTGAAGGGCCCCATTATGGCTACACCTTC

d_gene: .
j_gene: TRBJ2-3
v_gene: TRBV5-1
abundance: .
CDR3aa: CASSLDGGSTDTQYF
CDR3nt: TGCGCCAGCAGCTTGGACGGTGGGAGCACAGATACGCAGTATTTT

d_gene: .
j_gene: TRBJ1-1
v_gene: TRBV25-1
abundance: .
CDR3aa: CASSERGDMNTEAFF
CDR3nt: TGTGCCAGCAGTGAACGTGGAGATATGAACACTGAAGCTTTCTTT

d_gene: .
j_gene: TRBJ2-5
v_gene: TRBV29-1
abundance: .
CDR3aa: CSVSRGQETQYF
CDR3nt: TGCAGCGTTTCCCGGGGCCAAGAGACCCAGTACTTC

d_gene: .
j_gene: TRBJ1-4
v_gene: TRBV6-5
abundance: .
CDR3aa: CASSYSSEPNEKLFF
CDR3nt: TGTGCCAGCAGTTACTCGTCCGAGCCTAATGAAAAACTGTTTTTT

d_gene: .
j_gene: TRBJ2-1
v_gene: TRBV13
abundance: .
CDR3aa: CASSPTRFGEQFF
CDR3nt: TGTGCCAGCAGTCCTACTCGCTTCGGAGAGCAGTTCTTC

d_gene: TRBD1
j_gene: TRBJ1-5
v_gene: TRBV2
abundance: few
CDR3aa: CASRRDSPQPQHF
CDR3nt: TGTGCCAGCAGAAGGGACAGTCCACAGCCCCAGCATTTT

d_gene: TRBD2
j_gene: TRBJ2-7
v_gene: TRBV5-5
abundance: .
CDR3aa: CASSPGGTSGPLLREQYF
CDR3nt: TGTGCCAGCAGTCCAGGCGGGACTAGCGGACCCCTTCTTAGGGAGCAGTACTTC

d_gene: .
j_gene: TRBJ1-1
v_gene: TRBV10-3
abundance: .
CDR3aa: CAISATRSTEAFF
CDR3nt: TGTGCCATCAGTGCAACGAGGTCGACTGAAGCTTTCTTT

d_gene: .
j_gene: TRBJ2-1
v_gene: TRBV6-5
abundance: .
CDR3aa: CASRPGGSPHNEQFF
CDR3nt: TGTGCCAGCAGGCCTGGGGGGAGTCCCCACAATGAGCAGTTCTTC

d_gene: .
j_gene: TRBJ1-5
v_gene: TRBV11-3
abundance: .
CDR3aa: CASSLGVRQPQHF
CDR3nt: TGTGCCAGCAGCTTAGGGGTCAGGCAGCCCCAGCATTTT

d_gene: TRBD2
j_gene: TRBJ2-7
v_gene: TRBV7-8
abundance: .
CDR3aa: CASSLAIASGTSYEQYF
CDR3nt: TGTGCCAGCAGCTTAGCGATCGCTAGCGGCACTTCCTACGAGCAGTACTTC

d_gene: TRBD2
j_gene: TRBJ2-1
v_gene: TRBV9
abundance: .
CDR3aa: CASSPPTSGRSNEQFF
CDR3nt: TGTGCCAGCAGCCCCCCGACTAGCGGGAGGAGCAATGAGCAGTTCTTC

d_gene: .
j_gene: TRBJ2-2
v_gene: TRBV5-1
abundance: many
CDR3aa: CASSPGTNGGTGELFF
CDR3nt: TGCGCCAGCAGCCCAGGGACGAACGGAGGGACCGGGGAGCTGTTTTTT

d_gene: .
j_gene: TRBJ2-3
v_gene: TRBV27
abundance: .
CDR3aa: CASRPLNGARGDTQYF
CDR3nt: TGTGCCAGCAGGCCGCTAAACGGGGCCAGAGGGGATACGCAGTATTTT

d_gene: TRBD1
j_gene: TRBJ1-6
v_gene: TRBV6-5
abundance: .
CDR3aa: CASSWGQGADSPLHF
CDR3nt: TGTGCCAGCAGTTGGGGACAGGGGGCCGATTCACCCCTCCACTTT

d_gene: .
j_gene: TRBJ2-3
v_gene: TRBV18
abundance: once
CDR3aa: CASSPTPPPDTQYF
CDR3nt: TGTGCCAGCTCACCAACCCCTCCCCCAGATACGCAGTATTTT

d_gene: .
j_gene: TRBJ1-6
v_gene: TRBV7-2
abundance: once
CDR3aa: CASSLAARVSSPLHF
CDR3nt: TGTGCCAGCAGCTTAGCGGCTAGGGTCTCTTCACCCCTCCACTTT

d_gene: .
j_gene: TRBJ2-1
v_gene: TRBV27
abundance: .
CDR3aa: CASSLSSPGPTYNEQFF
CDR3nt: TGTGCCAGCAGTTTATCGAGTCCCGGCCCAACCTACAATGAGCAGTTCTTC

d_gene: .
j_gene: TRBJ2-7
v_gene: TRBV18
abundance: few
CDR3aa: CASSPGEASYEQYF
CDR3nt: TGTGCCAGCTCACCCGGCGAGGCGTCCTACGAGCAGTACTTC

d_gene: TRBD1
j_gene: TRBJ1-1
v_gene: TRBV4-1
abundance: .
CDR3aa: CASRSGQGSTEAFF
CDR3nt: TGCGCCAGCCGCTCGGGACAGGGTAGTACTGAAGCTTTCTTT

d_gene: .
j_gene: TRBJ2-1
v_gene: TRBV5-1
abundance: .
CDR3aa: CASSLSGLLGEQFF
CDR3nt: TGCGCCAGCAGCTTGTCCGGGCTTCTTGGGGAGCAGTTCTTC

d_gene: TRBD2
j_gene: TRBJ2-7
v_gene: TRBV19
abundance: .
CDR3aa: CASSTTSGMYEQYF
CDR3nt: TGTGCCAGTAGTACTACTAGCGGGATGTACGAGCAGTACTTC

d_gene: .
j_gene: TRBJ1-2
v_gene: TRBV7-2
abundance: .
CDR3aa: CASSSYLGAAYGYTF
CDR3nt: TGTGCCAGCAGCTCATACCTTGGGGCAGCCTATGGCTACACCTTC

d_gene: .
j_gene: TRBJ1-1
v_gene: TRBV29-1
abundance: few
CDR3aa: CSVAEGTGKAFF
CDR3nt: TGCAGCGTTGCCGAGGGGACCGGAAAAGCTTTCTTT

d_gene: TRBD1
j_gene: TRBJ1-2
v_gene: TRBV6-5
abundance: .
CDR3aa: CASRVTTGENYGYTF
CDR3nt: TGTGCCAGCAGGGTTACTACAGGGGAAAACTATGGCTACACCTTC

d_gene: .
j_gene: TRBJ2-4
v_gene: TRBV6-1
abundance: .
CDR3aa: CASSRESKNIQYF
CDR3nt: TGTGCCAGCAGCAGGGAGTCCAAAAACATTCAGTACTTC

d_gene: TRBD2
j_gene: TRBJ2-5
v_gene: TRBV7-8
abundance: once
CDR3aa: CASRVNRGTRGTQYF
CDR3nt: TGTGCCAGCAGGGTAAACCGGGGGACTAGAGGGACCCAGTACTTC

d_gene: .
j_gene: TRBJ1-4
v_gene: TRBV5-4
abundance: many
CDR3aa: CASSLEGPNEKLFF
CDR3nt: TGTGCCAGCAGCTTAGAGGGCCCTAATGAAAAACTGTTTTTT

d_gene: .
j_gene: TRBJ1-1
v_gene: TRBV9
abundance: .
CDR3aa: CASSVSGGLMNTEAFF
CDR3nt: TGTGCCAGCAGCGTATCCGGTGGGCTAATGAACACTGAAGCTTTCTTT

d_gene: TRBD1
j_gene: TRBJ2-3
v_gene: TRBV7-2
abundance: .
CDR3aa: CASSPGQLRDTQYF
CDR3nt: TGTGCCAGCAGCCCGGGACAGCTTAGAGATACGCAGTATTTT

d_gene: .
j_gene: TRBJ1-2
v_gene: TRBV10-3
abundance: .
CDR3aa: CAISDPGGRGQNYGYTF
CDR3nt: TGTGCCATCAGTGACCCGGGAGGGCGGGGACAAAACTATGGCTACACCTTC

d_gene: .
j_gene: TRBJ1-1
v_gene: TRBV5-5
abundance: .
CDR3aa: CASSLVSAANTEAFF
CDR3nt: TGTGCCAGCAGCTTGGTGTCAGCGGCGAACACTGAAGCTTTCTTT

d_gene: .
j_gene: TRBJ1-1
v_gene: TRBV6-1
abundance: .
CDR3aa: CARPQTGVREAFF
CDR3nt: TGTGCCCGCCCCCAAACCGGCGTCCGTGAAGCTTTCTTT

d_gene: .
j_gene: TRBJ1-5
v_gene: TRBV4-1
abundance: .
CDR3aa: CASSRVRTEHQPQHF
CDR3nt: TGCGCCAGCAGCCGCGTTCGGACAGAACATCAGCCCCAGCATTTT

d_gene: .
j_gene: TRBJ2-3
v_gene: TRBV7-2
abundance: .
CDR3aa: CASRTEVEQYF
CDR3nt: TGTGCCAGCAGAACTGAGGTAGAGCAGTATTTT

d_gene: .
j_gene: TRBJ2-7
v_gene: TRBV7-9
abundance: .
CDR3aa: CASRGGTIYEQYF
CDR3nt: TGTGCCAGCAGAGGGGGAACCATCTACGAGCAGTACTTC

d_gene: .
j_gene: TRBJ2-5
v_gene: TRBV11-2
abundance: .
CDR3aa: CASSQRSSGTQYF
CDR3nt: TGTGCCAGCAGCCAACGATCTAGTGGGACCCAGTACTTC